Below are 7 T cell receptor beta chains sequenced from a single sample in a study of OX40 agonist ivuxolimab in advanced cancers. The repertoire was sequenced with immunoSEQ multiplex PCR; TCRdb's copy has only in-frame clones and lacks some. This table has about 79,000 clones, 90% appearing once. Sample: CD4+ or CD8+ T cells sorted from blood, taken in a trial of the OX40 agonist ivuxolimab. The source is an adult with an advanced solid tumor such as melanoma, head and neck, liver or kidney cancer.

CDR3 sequence: CASSSGPPGGQPQHF. CDR3 DNA sequence: TGTGCCAGTAGTAGCGGGCCCCCCGGCGGGCAGCCCCAGCATTTT. The chain joins TRBV19 to TRBJ1-5, with D uncertain. V gave up 4 bases and J gave up 7 bases, with 17 bases separating them. CDR3 length: 15 amino acids. CDR1 is LNHDA, CDR2 SQIVND, per germline (reference sequence). Full variable domain (rest looked up from reference TRBV19 and TRBJ1-5): DGGITQSPKYLFRKEGQNVTLSCEQNLNHDAMYWYRQDPGQGLRLIYYSQIVNDFQKGDIAEGYSVSREKKESFPLTVTSAQKNPTAFYLCASSSGPPGGQPQHFGDGTRLSIL.

The DNA of the CDR3 is TGTGCCAGCAGCTCAACAGTAAACTATGGCTACACCTTC. Its protein is CASSSTVNYGYTF. V and J are TRBV13 and TRBJ1-2; the D is unclear. The CDR3 contains 13 residues. Germline CDR1 reads PRHDT; CDR2 reads FYEKMQ (reference sequence). Trimming shortened V by 4 bases and J by 2 bases, and 8 bases separated the two germline ends.

This chain links TRBV20-1 with TRBJ1-2; D is undetermined. This CDR3 is 11 amino acids long. V gave up 5 bases and J gave up 12 bases, with 16 bases separating them. CDR1 is DFQATT, CDR2 SNEGSKA, per germline (reference sequence). In DNA, the CDR3 is TGCAGTGCTTCTCCGGTGGTGGTTGACACCTTC. Protein: CSASPVVVDTF.

This clone was observed once. One end of the junction fails to match germline, which may point to a read error. The chain joins TRBV30 to TRBJ2-3, with D possibly being TRBD1 (5 bases). Germline CDR1 GTSNPN, CDR2 SVGIG (reference sequence). The CDR3 runs to 13 residues. For the CDR3, the DNA is TGTGCCTGGAGTGGGCAGGGCACGGATACGCAGTATTTT. Its translation is CAWSGQGTDTQYF.

V is TRBV4-1 and J is TRBJ1-2, with a possible D match to TRBD1 (5 bases). This CDR3 has 11 residues. Germline CDR1 reads MGHRA; CDR2 reads YSYEKL. Trimming took off 3 bases at V and 10 bases at J, with 9 bases between the two ends. In DNA, the CDR3 is TGCGCCAGCAGCCACCCGGGGCCCTACACCTTC. It encodes CASSHPGPYTF.

V usage is TRBV4-1 and J usage is TRBJ1-2, with no clear D. CDR3 size: 13 residues. Germline CDR1 reads MGHRA; CDR2 reads YSYEKL. V lost 4 bases and J 4 bases, leaving 10 bases between the germline ends. The CDR3 coding sequence is TGCGCCAGCAGCCTTCGGACGGGCTATGGCTACACCTTC. Translated: CASSLRTGYGYTF.

This chain uses TRBV4-1 with TRBJ1-3, with 7 bases that match TRBD1. The V segment lost 3 bases and the J segment 2 bases; nucleotides outside the gene matches: 4. Per germline, CDR1 MGHRA and CDR2 YSYEKL. The CDR3 totals 15 residues. This CDR3 reads CASSQKGTAGNTIYF. The CDR3 nucleotides are TGCGCCAGCAGCCAGAAAGGGACAGCTGGAAACACCATATATTTT.